A selection of T cell receptor beta chains follows, all from one sample in a study of identifying expanded T cells in peripheral blood. Profiled with immunoSEQ multiplex PCR; TCRdb holds only in-frame clones, not every one. The table lists over 65,000 clones, around 90% of them singletons. The specimen sequenced was blood. The receptors shown here come from a person aged 18 to 75 in good health. Each CDR3 is given with its conserved first and last residue. Fields, in order: D gene, V gene, J gene, clone size, CDR3 protein, CDR3 DNA. The D gene is left open where the match is weak. Size tells how often a clone was seen (once, few, many) or the class of an expanded clone, and some rows leave it out.

NA	TRBV6-1	TRBJ1-5	NA	CASSTPGVGNQPQHF	TGTGCCAGCAGTACCCCAGGGGTGGGCAATCAGCCCCAGCATTTT
NA	TRBV5-1	TRBJ1-2	NA	CASSQDVNYGYTF	TGCGCCAGCAGCCAAGATGTGAACTATGGCTACACCTTC
TRBD2	TRBV18	TRBJ2-5	NA	CASSRLAGVGGQETQYF	TGTGCCAGCTCCCGACTAGCGGGAGTGGGCGGCCAAGAGACCCAGTACTTC
TRBD2	TRBV6-4	TRBJ2-1	NA	CASSRTSFEDNEQFF	TGTGCCAGCAGTAGGACTAGCTTCGAGGACAATGAGCAGTTCTTC
NA	TRBV19	TRBJ2-1	once	CASSIPRANNEQFF	TGTGCCAGTAGTATACCTAGGGCGAACAATGAGCAGTTCTTC
NA	TRBV15	TRBJ2-6	NA	CATSRTTGLVRTGANVLTF	TGTGCCACCAGCAGAACAACAGGGCTCGTTCGAACTGGGGCCAACGTCCTGACTTTC
NA	TRBV5-8	TRBJ2-1	NA	CASSSDGSSYNEQFF	TGTGCCAGCAGCTCAGATGGAAGCTCCTACAATGAGCAGTTCTTC
NA	TRBV6-5	TRBJ2-1	NA	CASSYSDIQGEQFF	TGTGCCAGCAGTTACTCCGATATCCAGGGTGAGCAGTTCTTC
NA	TRBV2	TRBJ1-1	NA	CASHAGSDTEAFF	TGTGCCAGCCACGCAGGGAGTGACACTGAAGCTTTCTTT
TRBD1	TRBV5-6	TRBJ1-2	NA	CASSVEAGGVPDVRGGYTF	TGTGCCAGCAGCGTGGAAGCAGGGGGCGTTCCGGATGTTAGAGGTGGCTACACCTTC
NA	TRBV14	TRBJ1-1	NA	CASSLLPGQLNTEAFF	TGTGCCAGCAGCCTCCTACCCGGGCAGTTGAACACTGAAGCTTTCTTT
NA	TRBV19	TRBJ1-3	NA	CASSIDPNRNTIYF	TGTGCCAGTAGTATAGATCCTAACCGAAACACCATATATTTT
TRBD1	TRBV4-2	TRBJ1-2	NA	CASSQGTGTGGHGYTF	TGTGCCAGCAGCCAAGGAACCGGGACAGGGGGCCACGGCTACACCTTC
NA	TRBV28	TRBJ1-3	NA	CASSPGSGISGNTIYF	TGTGCCAGCAGTCCAGGGTCGGGAATCTCTGGAAACACCATATATTTT
TRBD1	TRBV5-5	TRBJ1-5	once	CASSLVGQGAGNQPQHF	TGTGCCAGCAGCTTGGTCGGACAGGGGGCAGGTAATCAGCCCCAGCATTTT
NA	TRBV9	TRBJ2-1	NA	CASSVARDQSYNEQFF	TGTGCCAGCAGCGTAGCTCGGGACCAGTCCTACAATGAGCAGTTCTTC
TRBD1	TRBV5-4	TRBJ2-4	once	CASSWGTGLAKNIQYF	TGTGCCAGCAGCTGGGGGACAGGGCTAGCCAAAAACATTCAGTACTTC
NA	TRBV27	TRBJ2-1	NA	CASSYYNEQFF	TGTGCCAGCAGCTATTACAATGAGCAGTTCTTC
TRBD1	TRBV10-3	TRBJ1-4	once	CAISESMRQGEKLFF	TGTGCCATCAGTGAGTCTATGAGACAGGGAGAAAAACTGTTTTTT
NA	TRBV19	TRBJ1-5	NA	CASSNTRTGSPYNQPQHF	TGTGCCAGTAGTAATACACGTACAGGGAGTCCCTACAATCAGCCCCAGCATTTT
TRBD2	TRBV7-9	TRBJ2-2	NA	CASSARLAGTGELFF	TGTGCCAGCAGCGCAAGACTAGCGGGCACCGGGGAGCTGTTTTTT
NA	TRBV2	TRBJ1-1	few	CASSETVMNTEAFF	TGTGCCAGCAGCGAGACAGTGATGAACACTGAAGCTTTCTTT